What follows describes a single T cell receptor beta chain. Its target is unknown. Amplification used 60 Vbeta primers and 13 Jbeta primers. The protocol was immunoSEQ multiplex PCR, while the TCRdb copy is restricted to in-frame clones and leaves out a portion. This sample yields more than 95,000 clones, of which approximately 79% are seen a single time; approximately 3.7% belongs to the top ten. The data were taken from a study of cytomegalovirus exposure and HLA in healthy donors. The CDR3 is 12 amino acids. Germline CDR1 and CDR2: ENHRY and SYGVKD. V shed 11 bases and J 2 bases; nucleotides not matched to a gene: 6. Whole-study results and caveats: For TCR beta chains, V- and J-gene trimming was later linked to a missense DCLRE1C variant. Only CMV serostatus was available as immune exposure information.

This receptor was taken from a man aged 45 to 65 in good health and CMV-seropositive. Material: PBMCs. The rearrangement uses TRBV10-3 and TRBJ2-7, with TRBD1 matching 7 bases. CDR3 loop: CAAAQGTYEQYF. The CDR3 coding sequence is TGTGCCGCCGCACAGGGGACCTACGAGCAGTACTTC.